The rows below give T cell receptor beta chains drawn from one sample of a study of identical twins. TCRdb itself ran the 5' RACE reads through MiXCR, one entry per CDR3 protein. The repertoire includes 200,000 to 300,000 distinct CDR3 sequences, roughly a tenth of them detected once, and 10% sits in the top ten. Sequencing was done on a sample of memory T cells sorted from blood. The receptors were gathered from a man in his fifties or sixties in good health. Each CDR3 is given with its conserved first and last residue. The D gene is left open where the match is weak. Some rows mark clone size as missing; the rest say once, few, many or name a class of expanded clone.

V: TRBV7-2; J: TRBJ2-7; D: TRBD2; size: many; CDR3: CASSPLAGTYEQYF; DNA: TGTGCCAGCAGCCCACTAGCGGGAACCTACGAGCAGTACTTC
V: TRBV6-2/TRBV6-3; J: TRBJ1-2; D: -; size: few; CDR3: CASSYGGTVNYGYTF; DNA: TGTGCCAGCAGTTACGGGGGGACGGTGAACTATGGCTACACCTTC
V: TRBV10-1; J: TRBJ1-1; D: -; size: -; CDR3: CASSVSRALTEAFF; DNA: TGCGCCAGCAGTGTGTCCAGGGCCCTCACTGAAGCTTTCTTT
V: TRBV5-1; J: TRBJ1-1; D: TRBD1; size: many; CDR3: CASSLLQGADTEAFF; DNA: TGCGCCAGCAGCTTGTTACAGGGGGCGGACACTGAAGCTTTCTTT
V: TRBV9; J: TRBJ1-3; D: -; size: few; CDR3: CASSGEIGGNTIYF; DNA: TGTGCCAGCAGCGGCGAAATCGGGGGAAACACCATATATTTT
V: TRBV20-1; J: TRBJ1-1; D: TRBD1; size: many; CDR3: CSASRDRGWNTEAFF; DNA: TGCAGTGCTAGCCGGGACAGGGGGTGGAACACTGAAGCTTTCTTT
V: TRBV4-3; J: TRBJ2-7; D: -; size: many; CDR3: CASSQDWASYEQYF; DNA: TGCGCCAGCAGCCAAGATTGGGCATCCTACGAGCAGTACTTC
V: TRBV5-1; J: TRBJ2-7; D: -; size: large; CDR3: CASGSYEQYF; DNA: TGCGCCAGCGGATCCTACGAGCAGTACTTC
V: TRBV7-6; J: TRBJ2-3; D: -; size: -; CDR3: CASSLGGNWGDTQYF; DNA: TGTGCCAGCAGCTTAGGGGGAAACTGGGGAGATACGCAGTATTTT
V: TRBV24-1; J: TRBJ2-5; D: -; size: many; CDR3: CATSDPGALQETQYF; DNA: TGTGCCACCAGTGATCCGGGGGCCCTACAAGAGACCCAGTACTTC
V: TRBV19; J: TRBJ2-6; D: -; size: few; CDR3: CASSMASGANVLTF; DNA: TGTGCCAGTAGTATGGCCTCTGGGGCCAACGTCCTGACTTTC
V: TRBV11-2; J: TRBJ2-3; D: TRBD2; size: many; CDR3: CASSPRLAGGRLRTDTQYF; DNA: TGTGCCAGCAGCCCCCGACTAGCGGGGGGGCGACTACGCACAGATACGCAGTATTTT
V: TRBV5-1; J: TRBJ2-3; D: -; size: many; CDR3: CASTADGTSTDTQYF; DNA: TGCGCCAGCACCGCGGACGGAACTAGCACAGATACGCAGTATTTT
V: TRBV12-3/TRBV12-4; J: TRBJ2-1; D: -; size: many; CDR3: CASILTTQGLHEQFF; DNA: TGTGCCAGCATACTAACTACCCAAGGATTGCATGAGCAGTTCTTC
V: TRBV4-3; J: TRBJ1-4; D: -; size: few; CDR3: CASSQSRGLNEKLFF; DNA: TGCGCCAGCAGCCAGAGCCGGGGCCTTAATGAAAAACTGTTTTTT
V: TRBV6-1; J: TRBJ2-3; D: -; size: many; CDR3: CASSEASTGGGYTQYF; DNA: TGTGCCAGCAGTGAAGCTTCCACAGGAGGTGGTTATACGCAGTATTTT